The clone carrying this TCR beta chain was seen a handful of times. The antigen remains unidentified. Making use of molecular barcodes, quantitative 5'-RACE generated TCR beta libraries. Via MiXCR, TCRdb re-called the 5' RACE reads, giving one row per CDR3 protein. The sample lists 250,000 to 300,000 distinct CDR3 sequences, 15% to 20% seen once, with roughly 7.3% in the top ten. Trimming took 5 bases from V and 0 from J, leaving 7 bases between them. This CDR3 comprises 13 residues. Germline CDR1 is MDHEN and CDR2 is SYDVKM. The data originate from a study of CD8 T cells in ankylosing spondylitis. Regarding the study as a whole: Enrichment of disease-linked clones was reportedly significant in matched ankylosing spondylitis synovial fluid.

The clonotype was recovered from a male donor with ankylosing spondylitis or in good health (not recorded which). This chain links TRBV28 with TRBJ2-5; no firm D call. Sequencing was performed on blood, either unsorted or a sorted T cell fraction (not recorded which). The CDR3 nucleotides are TGTGCCAGCAGTAAAGTGTACCAAGAGACCCAGTACTTC. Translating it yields CASSKVYQETQYF.